The TCR beta chain under discussion was sequenced for a study of blood T cell repertoires in COVID-19. The length of the CDR3 is 17 residues. Germline V gene data show CDR1 as LGHDT and CDR2 as YNNKEL (reference sequence). Trimming took off 0 bases at V and 0 bases at J, with 14 bases between the two ends. This clone was picked up a small number of times. TCRdb's copy holds only in-frame clones and misses some; the assay was immunoSEQ multiplex PCR. The data show 250,000 to 350,000 clones, 86% seen once. The source of this sequence is a woman aged 70-85 years with COVID-19, enrolled during active disease. Material for sequencing was peripheral blood. The chain employs TRBV3-1 (or the pseudogene TRBV3-2) and TRBJ1-1; the D gene is possibly TRBD1 (5 bases). Here the CDR3 DNA reads TGTGCCAGCAGCCAAGAGTGGCAGGGTAACATGAACACTGAAGCTTTCTTT. Translation: CASSQEWQGNMNTEAFF.